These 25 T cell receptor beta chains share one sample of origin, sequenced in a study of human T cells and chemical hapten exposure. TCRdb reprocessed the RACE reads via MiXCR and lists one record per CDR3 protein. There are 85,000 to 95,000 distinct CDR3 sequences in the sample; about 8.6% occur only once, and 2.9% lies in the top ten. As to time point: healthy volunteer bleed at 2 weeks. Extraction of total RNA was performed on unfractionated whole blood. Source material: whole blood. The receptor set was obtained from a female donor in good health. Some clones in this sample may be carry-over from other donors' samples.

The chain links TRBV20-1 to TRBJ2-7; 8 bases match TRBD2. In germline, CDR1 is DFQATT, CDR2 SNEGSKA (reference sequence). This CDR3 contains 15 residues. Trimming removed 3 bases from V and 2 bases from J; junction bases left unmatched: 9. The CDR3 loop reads CSASPTGGRTYEQYF. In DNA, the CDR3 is TGCAGTGCTAGCCCCACTGGCGGGAGGACCTACGAGCAGTACTTC.

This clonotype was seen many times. The CDR3 bases are TGCAGCGTTGAAGATCGAGGGGAGTCCTACGAGCAGTACTTC. Amino acids: CSVEDRGESYEQYF. The chain has TRBV29-1 and TRBJ2-7, with D perhaps assigned TRBD1 or TRBD2 (5 bases each). CDR3 length equals 14 residues. V was shortened by 0 bases and J by 1 base, with 10 bases between the two germline ends. The germline V gene encodes CDR1 SQVTM and CDR2 ANQGSEA.

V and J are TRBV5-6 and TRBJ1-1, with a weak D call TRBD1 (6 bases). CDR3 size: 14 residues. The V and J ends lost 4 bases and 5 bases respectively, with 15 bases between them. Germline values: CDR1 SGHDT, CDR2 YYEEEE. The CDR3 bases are TGTGCCAGCAGCCTGGGGGGGCCGGTGACTGAAGCTTTCTTT. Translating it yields CASSLGGPVTEAFF.

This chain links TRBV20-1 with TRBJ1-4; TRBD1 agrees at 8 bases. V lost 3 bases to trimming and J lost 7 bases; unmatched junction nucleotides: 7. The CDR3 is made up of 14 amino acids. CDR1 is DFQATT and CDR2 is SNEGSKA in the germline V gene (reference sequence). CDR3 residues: CSASMTGVGEKLFF. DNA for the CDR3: TGCAGTGCTAGTATGACAGGGGTTGGTGAAAAACTGTTTTTT.

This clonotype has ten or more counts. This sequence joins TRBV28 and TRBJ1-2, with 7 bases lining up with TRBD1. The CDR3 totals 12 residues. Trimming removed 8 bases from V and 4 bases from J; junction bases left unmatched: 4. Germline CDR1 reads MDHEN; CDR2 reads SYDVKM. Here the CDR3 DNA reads TGTGCCAGCCGGGACAGCGCCTATGGCTACACCTTC. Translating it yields CASRDSAYGYTF.

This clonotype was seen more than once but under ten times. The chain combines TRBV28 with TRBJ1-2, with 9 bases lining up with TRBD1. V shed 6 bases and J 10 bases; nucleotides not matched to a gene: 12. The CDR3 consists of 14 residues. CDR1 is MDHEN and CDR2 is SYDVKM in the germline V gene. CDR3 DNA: TGTGCCAGCAGCCTTAGGACAGGGGTCGATGACTACACCTTC. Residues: CASSLRTGVDDYTF.

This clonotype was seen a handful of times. The CDR3 DNA is TGTGCCTGGAGTGTACCCGAGGGATACAATGAGCAGTTCTTC. Encoded protein: CAWSVPEGYNEQFF. V usage is TRBV30 and J usage is TRBJ2-1, with D perhaps TRBD2 (5 bases). The CDR3 consists of 14 residues. CDR1 and CDR2 (germline): GTSNPN, SVGIG (reference sequence). Trimming removed 0 bases from V and 4 bases from J, with 10 bases in between.

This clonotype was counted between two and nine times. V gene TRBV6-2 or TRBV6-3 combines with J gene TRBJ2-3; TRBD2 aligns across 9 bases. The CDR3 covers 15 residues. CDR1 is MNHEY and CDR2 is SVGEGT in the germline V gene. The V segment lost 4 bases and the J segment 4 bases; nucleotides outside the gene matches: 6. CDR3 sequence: CASSSTSGLPDTQYF. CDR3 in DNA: TGTGCCAGCAGTTCAACTAGCGGGTTACCAGATACGCAGTATTTT.

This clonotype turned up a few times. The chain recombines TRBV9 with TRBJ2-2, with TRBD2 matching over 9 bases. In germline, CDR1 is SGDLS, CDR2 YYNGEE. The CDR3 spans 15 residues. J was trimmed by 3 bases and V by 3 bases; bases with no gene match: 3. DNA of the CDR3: TGTGCCAGCAGCGCGGGACTAGCTTACACCGGGGAGCTGTTTTTT. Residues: CASSAGLAYTGELFF.

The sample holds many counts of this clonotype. DNA of the CDR3: TGTGCCAGCAGCCAAGCGGGAGAGGGTACCGGGGAGCTGTTTTTT. Protein product: CASSQAGEGTGELFF. The genes are TRBV3-1 and TRBJ2-2; D is perhaps TRBD2 (6 bases). Trimming pared 1 base from V and 5 bases from J, leaving 11 bases between. Germline CDR1 is LGHDT and CDR2 is YNNKEL (reference sequence). The CDR3 spans 15 residues.

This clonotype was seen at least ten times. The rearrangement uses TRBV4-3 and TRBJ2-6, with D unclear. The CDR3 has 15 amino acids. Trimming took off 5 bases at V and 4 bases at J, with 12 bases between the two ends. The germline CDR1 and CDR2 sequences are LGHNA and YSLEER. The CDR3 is CASSWQVSGANVLTF. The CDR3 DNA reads TGCGCCAGCAGCTGGCAAGTATCCGGGGCCAACGTCCTGACTTTC.

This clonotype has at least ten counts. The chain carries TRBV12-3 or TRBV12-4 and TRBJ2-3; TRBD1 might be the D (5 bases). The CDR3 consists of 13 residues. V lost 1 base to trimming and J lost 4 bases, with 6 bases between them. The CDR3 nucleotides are TGTGCCAGCAGTTTAGGGGGCGCAGATACGCAGTATTTT. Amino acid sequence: CASSLGGADTQYF.

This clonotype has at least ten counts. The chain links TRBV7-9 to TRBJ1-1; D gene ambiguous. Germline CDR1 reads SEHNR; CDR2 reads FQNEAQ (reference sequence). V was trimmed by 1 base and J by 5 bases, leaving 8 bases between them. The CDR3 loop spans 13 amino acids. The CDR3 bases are TGTGCCAGCAGCTTAGAGCAGGTTACTGAAGCTTTCTTT. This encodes CASSLEQVTEAFF.

The CDR3 sequence is CASSEPGGSYEQYF. In nucleotides, the CDR3 is TGTGCCAGCAGTGAACCAGGGGGCAGTTACGAGCAGTACTTC. The gene calls are TRBV25-1 and TRBJ2-7, with 8 bases lining up with TRBD1. Germline V gene sequence: CDR1 MGHDK, CDR2 SYGVNS. There are 14 residues in the CDR3. Germline trimming cut 2 bases from V and 4 bases from J; bases unmatched to any gene: 4.

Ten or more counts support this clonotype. CDR3 bases: TGCAGTGCTCCCCCGGACAGGGTGAATGAAAAACTGTTTTTT. Protein sequence: CSAPPDRVNEKLFF. The chain is built from TRBV20-1 and TRBJ1-4, with 8 bases identical to TRBD1. Germline trimming cut 5 bases from V and 5 bases from J; bases unmatched to any gene: 7. The CDR3 has 14 residues. Per germline, CDR1 DFQATT and CDR2 SNEGSKA (reference sequence).

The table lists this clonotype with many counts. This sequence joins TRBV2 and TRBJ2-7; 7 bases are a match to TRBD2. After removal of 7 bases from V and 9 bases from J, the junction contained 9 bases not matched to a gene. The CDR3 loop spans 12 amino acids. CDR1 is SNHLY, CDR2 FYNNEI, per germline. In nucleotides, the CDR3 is TGTGCCAGCATGAAGACTAGCCCGGGGCAGTACTTC. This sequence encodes CASMKTSPGQYF.

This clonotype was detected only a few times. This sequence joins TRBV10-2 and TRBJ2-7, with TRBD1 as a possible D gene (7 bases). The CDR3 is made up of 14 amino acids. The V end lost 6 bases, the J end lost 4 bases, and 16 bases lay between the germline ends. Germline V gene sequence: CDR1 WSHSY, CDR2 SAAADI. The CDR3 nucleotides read TGCGCCAGCAGGGAGGGGGCGTTCGATTACGAGCAGTACTTC. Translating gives CASREGAFDYEQYF.

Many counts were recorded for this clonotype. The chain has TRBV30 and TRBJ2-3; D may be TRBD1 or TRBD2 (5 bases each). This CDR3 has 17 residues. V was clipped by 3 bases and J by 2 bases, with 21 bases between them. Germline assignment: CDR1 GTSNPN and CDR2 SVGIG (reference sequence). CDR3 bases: TGTGCCTGGAGGGAGGCTTACGCACGGGACGCCACAGATACGCAGTATTTT. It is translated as CAWREAYARDATDTQYF.

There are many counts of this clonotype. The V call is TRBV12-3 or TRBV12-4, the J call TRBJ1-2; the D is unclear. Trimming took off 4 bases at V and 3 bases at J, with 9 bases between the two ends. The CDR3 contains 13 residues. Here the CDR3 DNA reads TGTGCCAGCAGTTCGATCCGTGACTATGGCTACACCTTC. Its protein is CASSSIRDYGYTF.

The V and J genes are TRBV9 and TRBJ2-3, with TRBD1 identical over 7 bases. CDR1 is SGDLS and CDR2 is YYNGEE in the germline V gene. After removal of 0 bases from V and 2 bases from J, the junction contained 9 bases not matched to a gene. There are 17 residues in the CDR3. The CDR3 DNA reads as TGTGCCAGCAGCGTAGAGGTCGGGGACAGCCTCACAGATACGCAGTATTTT. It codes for CASSVEVGDSLTDTQYF.

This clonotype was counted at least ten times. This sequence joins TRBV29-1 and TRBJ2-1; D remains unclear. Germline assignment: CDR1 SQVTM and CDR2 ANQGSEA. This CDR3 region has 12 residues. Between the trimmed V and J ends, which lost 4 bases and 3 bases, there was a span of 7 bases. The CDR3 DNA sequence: TGCAGCGTTGGAACAGACTACAATGAGCAGTTCTTC. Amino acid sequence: CSVGTDYNEQFF.

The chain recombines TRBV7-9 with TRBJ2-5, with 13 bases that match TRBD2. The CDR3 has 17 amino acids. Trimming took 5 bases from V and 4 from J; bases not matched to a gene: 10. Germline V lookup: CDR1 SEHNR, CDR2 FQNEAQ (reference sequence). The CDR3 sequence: CASSRTSGRARGETQYF. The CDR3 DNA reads TGTGCCAGCAGCCGCACTAGCGGGAGGGCCCGGGGAGAGACCCAGTACTTC.

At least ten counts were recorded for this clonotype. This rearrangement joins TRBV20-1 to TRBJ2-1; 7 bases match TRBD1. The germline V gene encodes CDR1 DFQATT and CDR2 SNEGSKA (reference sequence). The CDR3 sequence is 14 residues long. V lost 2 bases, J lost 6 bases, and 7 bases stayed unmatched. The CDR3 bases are TGCAGTGCTAGATTCGGCAGGGGGTTCAATGAGCAGTTCTTC. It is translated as CSARFGRGFNEQFF.

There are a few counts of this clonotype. The CDR3 DNA reads TGCAGTGCTAGAATATCTGGACAGGATCATTCACCCCTCCACTTT. This sequence encodes CSARISGQDHSPLHF. V gene TRBV20-1 combines with J gene TRBJ1-6, with 7 bases lining up with TRBD1. V lost 2 bases, J lost 8 bases, and 9 bases stayed unmatched. The CDR3 sequence is 15 residues long. Germline CDR1 reads DFQATT; CDR2 reads SNEGSKA (reference sequence).

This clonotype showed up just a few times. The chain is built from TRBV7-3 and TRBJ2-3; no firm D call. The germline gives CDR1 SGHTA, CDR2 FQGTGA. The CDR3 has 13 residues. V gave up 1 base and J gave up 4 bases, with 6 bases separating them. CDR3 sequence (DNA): TGTGCCAGCAGCTTAATGTATCCAGATACGCAGTATTTT. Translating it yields CASSLMYPDTQYF.